Listed here are 22 T cell receptor beta chains from one sample, sequenced in a study of blood T cell repertoires in COVID-19. TCRdb's table, derived via immunoSEQ multiplex PCR, lists solely in-frame clones and lacks some. The data contain around 300,000 clones, approximately 85% of them singletons. The sequenced sample consisted of peripheral blood. The receptors were gathered from a human donor in a cohort sampled during active COVID-19.

The chain couples TRBV19 to TRBJ2-1; 11 bases line up with TRBD1. This CDR3 has 13 amino acids. With V trimmed by 11 bases and J by 9 bases, 9 bases remained unmatched. Looked up from germline, CDR1 is LNHDA and CDR2 is SQIVND (reference sequence). The CDR3 here is CAVRTGGDSEQFF. The CDR3 DNA reads as TGTGCCGTACGGACAGGGGGCGATTCTGAGCAGTTCTTC.

J is TRBJ1-2 and V is TRBV9; D is uncertain. CDR1 is SGDLS, CDR2 YYNGEE, per germline. The CDR3 contains 13 residues. The ends were cut back, 2 bases at V and 4 bases at J, with 9 bases in the middle. The chain's CDR3 is CASSVNQAYGYTF. In DNA, the CDR3 is TGTGCCAGCAGCGTGAATCAGGCCTATGGCTACACCTTC.

This clone was counted between two and nine times. This rearrangement joins TRBV20-1 to TRBJ1-1, with D perhaps TRBD1 (6 bases). CDR3 length equals 11 residues. Trimming took 6 bases from V and 7 from J, leaving 12 bases between them. From germline, CDR1 is DFQATT and CDR2 SNEGSKA (reference sequence). The CDR3 region is CSASRGGEAFF. CDR3 DNA sequence: TGCAGTGCGAGCAGGGGCGGTGAAGCTTTCTTT.

This chain uses TRBV9 with TRBJ1-6; 8 bases line up with TRBD1. The CDR3 spans 15 residues. The junction had 10 bases not matched to a gene; V was cut back by 4 bases and J by 10 bases. Germline V gene lookup returns CDR1 SGDLS and CDR2 YYNGEE. The CDR3 bases are TGTGCCAGCAGCTCGTTGGACAGGGCAAGGTCACCCCTCCACTTT. It translates to CASSSLDRARSPLHF.

DNA of the CDR3: TGTGCCAGCAGGGTGCCGGGACTAACCAACAATGAGCAGTTCTTC. Its protein is CASRVPGLTNNEQFF. This chain uses TRBV6-5 with TRBJ2-1; 7 nucleotides align to TRBD2. Germline lookup yields CDR1 MNHEY and CDR2 SVGAGI. Trimming removed 6 bases from V and 5 bases from J; junction bases left unmatched: 10. This CDR3 contains 15 residues.

On this clone itself: Other nucleotide sequences from this sample produce the same CDR3. V is TRBV27 and J is TRBJ2-7, with 9 bases fitting TRBD1. Germline CDR1 MNHEY, CDR2 SMNVEV (reference sequence). This CDR3 has 16 residues. V shed 5 bases and J 1 base; nucleotides not matched to a gene: 9. CDR3 sequence: CASSPPPDRGSYEQYF. DNA for the CDR3: TGTGCCAGCAGTCCCCCCCCGGACAGGGGATCCTACGAGCAGTACTTC.

This rearrangement joins TRBV4-1 to TRBJ1-2; 7 bases map to TRBD1. Per germline, CDR1 MGHRA and CDR2 YSYEKL. Trimming cost V 5 bases and J 0 bases; bases outside gene matches: 9. The CDR3 loop spans 16 amino acids. Here the CDR3 reads CASSIPGQTANYGYTF. CDR3 coding DNA: TGCGCCAGCAGCATACCGGGACAGACAGCTAACTATGGCTACACCTTC.

Turning to this clone: The sample contains more than one DNA sequence encoding this CDR3. J is TRBJ1-2 and V is TRBV30; D unresolved. This CDR3 comprises 11 residues. V was trimmed by 1 base and J by 5 bases, leaving 5 bases between them. Germline-derived CDR1 and CDR2 are GTSNPN and SVGIG (reference sequence). The CDR3 DNA reads TGTGCCTGGAGTGCCCAGTATGGCTACACCTTC. Its translation is CAWSAQYGYTF.

CDR3 residues: CASSQDRQATYYEQYF. The CDR3 nucleotides are TGCGCCAGCAGCCAAGATCGCCAGGCTACATACTACGAGCAGTACTTC. The chain links TRBV4-1 to TRBJ2-7; no firm D call. The ends were cut back, 0 bases at V and 3 bases at J, with 15 bases in the middle. The CDR3 sequence is 16 residues long. CDR1 and CDR2 from the germline V gene are MGHRA and YSYEKL.

The chain recombines TRBV6-1 with TRBJ2-3; 7 bases are shared with TRBD1. This CDR3 spans 13 amino acids. Germline V gene data show CDR1 as MNHNS and CDR2 as SASEGT. The V gene end was trimmed by 5 bases and the J gene end by 4 bases; junction bases not matched to a gene: 3. The CDR3 protein is CASSLQGSDTQYF. DNA of the CDR3: TGTGCCAGCAGTTTACAGGGGTCAGATACGCAGTATTTT.

The V gene is TRBV11-2, the J gene TRBJ1-2, with 8 bases identical to TRBD1. This CDR3 is built from 16 residues. The junction had 11 bases not matched to a gene; V was cut back by 6 bases and J by 2 bases. Germline loops: CDR1 SGHAT, CDR2 FQNNGV. The CDR3 nucleotides read TGTGCCAGCAGTTTCGCCGGGACAGGAGACAACTATGGCTACACCTTC. Translated: CASSFAGTGDNYGYTF.

The chain couples TRBV27 to TRBJ2-7; no firm D call. Germline V gives CDR1 MNHEY, CDR2 SMNVEV (reference sequence). The CDR3 contains 13 residues. Trimming took 4 bases from V and 3 from J, leaving 10 bases between them. This chain's CDR3 is CASSYGQYYEQYF. DNA for the CDR3: TGTGCCAGCAGTTATGGCCAGTACTACGAGCAGTACTTC.

CDR3 region: CASSLSRAILNSPLHF. The CDR3 DNA reads TGTGCCAGCAGCTTAAGTCGAGCCATCCTTAATTCACCCCTCCACTTT. This chain joins TRBV7-2 and TRBJ1-6; no firm D call. This CDR3 region has 16 residues. Deletions cut 2 bases from V and 6 bases from J, with 14 bases between. Germline loops: CDR1 SGHTA, CDR2 FQGNSA.

The V and J genes are TRBV7-3 and TRBJ2-2, with a weak D call TRBD1 (6 bases). The V end lost 1 base, the J end lost 1 base, and 13 bases lay between the germline ends. The CDR3 has 17 amino acids. The germline gives CDR1 SGHTA, CDR2 FQGTGA. CDR3 sequence (DNA): TGTGCCAGCAGCTTAAACTCCGGGACACAGAACACCGGGGAGCTGTTTTTT. Translation: CASSLNSGTQNTGELFF.

CDR3 nucleotides: TGTGCCACCAGTGCTCCGGACAGGGACGAGCAGTACTTC. It encodes CATSAPDRDEQYF. This rearrangement joins TRBV24-1 to TRBJ2-7; 8 bases match TRBD1. Germline V gene sequence: CDR1 KGHDR, CDR2 SFDVKD. The ends lost 5 bases at V and 5 bases at J; junction bases unmatched: 4. This CDR3 region has 13 residues.

The CDR3 DNA sequence: TGTGCCATCAGTGAGTCGATTACAGTAAGGCTGTTTTTT. Its translation: CAISESITVRLFF. V is TRBV10-3 and J is TRBJ2-2; D is ambiguous. The CDR3 extends over 13 amino acids. The germline CDR1 and CDR2 sequences are ENHRY and SYGVKD. Trimming removed 0 bases from V and 13 bases from J, with 12 bases in between.

In DNA form, the CDR3 reads TGCACCAGCAGCCAAAGATCGACACCCTTAAGCTCCTATAATTCACCCCTCCACTTT. Protein sequence: CTSSQRSTPLSSYNSPLHF. V is TRBV1 and J is TRBJ1-6; the table's D gene call, TRBD1, was not cross checked with the DNA. TRBV1 is marked as a pseudogene. This CDR3 has 19 amino acids.

The chain recombines TRBV19 with TRBJ2-1; possible D gene TRBD2, 5 bases. The germline CDR1 and CDR2 sequences are LNHDA and SQIVND (reference sequence). This CDR3 is built from 15 residues. V shed 2 bases and J shed 9 bases, with 17 bases lying between them. CDR3 sequence: CASSISLAPVSEQFF. In nucleotides, the CDR3 is TGTGCCAGTAGTATAAGCCTAGCCCCAGTTAGTGAGCAGTTCTTC. The variable domain in full, with the rest retrieved from reference TRBV19 and TRBJ2-1, is DGGITQSPKYLFRKEGQNVTLSCEQNLNHDAMYWYRQDPGQGLRLIYYSQIVNDFQKGDIAEGYSVSREKKESFPLTVTSAQKNPTAFYLCASSISLAPVSEQFFGPGTRLTVL.

This chain joins TRBV24-1 and TRBJ2-1; the D gene is possibly TRBD2 (6 bases). Trimming removed 5 bases from V and 8 bases from J, with 18 bases in between. This CDR3 region has 15 residues. Germline CDR1 and CDR2: KGHDR and SFDVKD. The chain's CDR3 is CATSGRTIGSHEQFF. The CDR3 region has the DNA TGTGCCACCAGTGGTAGGACTATCGGGTCCCATGAGCAGTTCTTC.

The chain recombines TRBV24-1 with TRBJ2-7, with a possible D match to TRBD1 (6 bases). The CDR3 spans 13 residues. Germline CDR1 KGHDR, CDR2 SFDVKD. Trimming took off 7 bases at V and 4 bases at J, with 13 bases between the two ends. The CDR3 DNA reads as TGTGCCACCAGCCCACGGGACAAATACGAGCAGTACTTC. Amino acid sequence: CATSPRDKYEQYF.

This clone was picked up a small number of times. V usage is TRBV24-1 and J usage is TRBJ2-2, with 7 bases lining up with TRBD1. The germline CDR1 and CDR2 sequences are KGHDR and SFDVKD. The CDR3 consists of 13 residues. J gave up 5 bases and V 8 bases, and 4 bases lay outside the gene matches. CDR3 nucleotide sequence: TGTGCCACCAAGGGCAGGGGGACCGGGGAGCTGTTTTTT. It specifies CATKGRGTGELFF.

This clone has only one observation. The junction differs from germline at one of its ends, possibly a read error. The chain uses TRBV6-1 and TRBJ2-7; possibly TRBD1 for D (5 bases). CDR3 length equals 12 residues. From germline, CDR1 is MNHNS and CDR2 SASEGT. CDR3 sequence (DNA): TGTGCCAGCAGTGAATTAGACAGCTCGCATGACTTC. This sequence encodes CASSELDSSHDF.